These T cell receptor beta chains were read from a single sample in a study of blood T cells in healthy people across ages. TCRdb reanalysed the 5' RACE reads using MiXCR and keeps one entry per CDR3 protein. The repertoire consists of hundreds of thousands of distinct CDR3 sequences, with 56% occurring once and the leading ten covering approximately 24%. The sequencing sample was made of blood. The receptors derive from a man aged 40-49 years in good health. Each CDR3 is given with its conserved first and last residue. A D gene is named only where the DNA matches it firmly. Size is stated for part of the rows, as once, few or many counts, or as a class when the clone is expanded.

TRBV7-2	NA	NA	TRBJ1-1	TGTGCCAGCAGCTTAGATCTGGGCAGCGCCACTGAAGCTTTCTTT	CASSLDLGSATEAFF
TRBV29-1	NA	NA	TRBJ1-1	TGCAGCGCAAACCCGACAGGAGATAACACTGAAGCTTTCTTT	CSANPTGDNTEAFF
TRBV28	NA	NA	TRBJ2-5	TGTGCCAGCACAGAAACAGCCCAAGAGACCCAGTACTTC	CASTETAQETQYF
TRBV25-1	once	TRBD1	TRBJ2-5	TGTGCCAGCAGCCGCGGGACAGGTCAGGCAGAGACCCAGTACTTC	CASSRGTGQAETQYF
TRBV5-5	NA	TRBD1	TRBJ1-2	TGTGCCAGCAGCTTGGAGGACAGGGTGTATGGCTACACCTTC	CASSLEDRVYGYTF
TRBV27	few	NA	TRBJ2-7	TGTGCCAGCAGTTTTCCAGGGCGCGAGCAGTACTTC	CASSFPGREQYF
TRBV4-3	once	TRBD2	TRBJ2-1	TGCGCCAGCAGCCAAGTCTTTAGCGGGAGTTTAGTAAATGAGCAGTTCTTC	CASSQVFSGSLVNEQFF
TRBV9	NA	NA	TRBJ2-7	TGTGCCAGCAGCGTAGGACAGCTCACGACGGGCGAGCAGTACTTC	CASSVGQLTTGEQYF
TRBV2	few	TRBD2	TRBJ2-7	TGTGCCAGCAGAGATAGCGGGACCTACGAGCAGTACTTC	CASRDSGTYEQYF
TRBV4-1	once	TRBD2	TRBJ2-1	TGCGCCAGCAGCCAAGAGACTAGCGGGAACAACAATGAGCAGTTCTTC	CASSQETSGNNNEQFF
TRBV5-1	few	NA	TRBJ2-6	TGCGCCAGCAGCTTGTCAGGGGCTGGGGCCAACGTCCTGACTTTC	CASSLSGAGANVLTF
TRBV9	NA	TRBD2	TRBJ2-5	TGTGCCAGCAGCCCCCGACTAGCGGGTCCAGAGACCCAGTACTTC	CASSPRLAGPETQYF
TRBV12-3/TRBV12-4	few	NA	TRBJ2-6	TGTGCCAGCAGCCTACCGGGTCCCGGGGCCAACGTCCTGACTTTC	CASSLPGPGANVLTF
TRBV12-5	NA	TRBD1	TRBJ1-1	TGTGCTAGTGGTTCTTCAGGGGGCAATAGTGAAGCTTTCTTT	CASGSSGGNSEAFF
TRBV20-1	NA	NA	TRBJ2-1	TGCAGTGCTAGAGATTATAGGACTCCAATTTCCAATGAGCAGTTCTTC	CSARDYRTPISNEQFF
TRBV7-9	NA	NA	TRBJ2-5	TGTGACAGCAGCTTGAAGGAGACCCAGTACTTC	CDSSLKETQYF
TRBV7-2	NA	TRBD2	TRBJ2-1	TGTGCCAGCAGCAGTACAAGACTAGCGGGGGGGGCTGAGCAGTTCTTC	CASSSTRLAGGAEQFF
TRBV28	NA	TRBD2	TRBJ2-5	TGTGCCAGCAGTTACACTAGCGGGGTCATGTCCCAGTACTTC	CASSYTSGVMSQYF
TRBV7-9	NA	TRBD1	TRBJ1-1	TGTGCCAGCAGCTTAGAGGGGGCCTGGATCACTGAAGCTTTCTTT	CASSLEGAWITEAFF
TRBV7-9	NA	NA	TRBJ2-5	TGTGCCAGCAGCTTAGAAGCCGGCAGGGAGACCCAGTACTTC	CASSLEAGRETQYF
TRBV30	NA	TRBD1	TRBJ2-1	TGTGCCTGGAGCTACGGACAGGGGGCTTACAATGAGCAGTTCTTC	CAWSYGQGAYNEQFF
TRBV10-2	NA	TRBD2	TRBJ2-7	TGCGCCAGCAGTGAGTGGGCGGGAGGGCTCGGGGAGCAGTACTTC	CASSEWAGGLGEQYF
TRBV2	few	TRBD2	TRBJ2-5	TGTGCCAGCAGTGAATTTGGCGGGGGGGCCCAAGAGACCCAGTACTTC	CASSEFGGGAQETQYF
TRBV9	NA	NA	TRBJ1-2	TGTGCCAGCAGCGTAGATCCCGCCGAGGCTACTAACTATGGCTACACCTTC	CASSVDPAEATNYGYTF
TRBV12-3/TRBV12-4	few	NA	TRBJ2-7	TGTGCCAGCAGTAAGGACAGTTCCTACGAGCAGTACTTC	CASSKDSSYEQYF
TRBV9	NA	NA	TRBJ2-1	TGTGCCAGCAGCGTAGAGGGTAGGGTAAATGAGCAGTTCTTC	CASSVEGRVNEQFF
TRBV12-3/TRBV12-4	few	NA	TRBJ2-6	TGTGCCAGCAGTAGGTGGACAACCACCTCTGGGGCCAACGTCCTGACTTTC	CASSRWTTTSGANVLTF
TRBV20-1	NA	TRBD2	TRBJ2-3	TGCAGTGCTAGAGATAGCGCTAGCGGGAGGAGGGATACGCAGTATTTT	CSARDSASGRRDTQYF
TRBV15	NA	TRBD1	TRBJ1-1	TGTGCCACCAGCACGGACCCGGGACAGTGGAGCACTGAAGCTTTCTTT	CATSTDPGQWSTEAFF
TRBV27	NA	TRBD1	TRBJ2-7	TGTGCCAGCAGTTTATACGGGACAGGGTCCTACGAGCAGTACTTC	CASSLYGTGSYEQYF
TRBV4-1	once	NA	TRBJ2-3	TGCGCCAGCAGCCAAGTGCAGCCCCACACAGATACGCAGTATTTT	CASSQVQPHTDTQYF
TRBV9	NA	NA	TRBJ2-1	TGTGCCAGCAGCGTCGACGGGGTCCCTGGAAATGAGCAGTTCTTC	CASSVDGVPGNEQFF
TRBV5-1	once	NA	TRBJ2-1	TGCGCCAGCAGCTTGGATGGGGCAAAACAGTTCTTC	CASSLDGAKQFF
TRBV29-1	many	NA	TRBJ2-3	TGCAGCCCGAAGGTAGGGTCAGATACGCAGTATTTT	CSPKVGSDTQYF
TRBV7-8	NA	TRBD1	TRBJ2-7	TGTGCCAGCAGCAAGACAGGGGTCCTGTCCTACGAGCAGTACTTC	CASSKTGVLSYEQYF
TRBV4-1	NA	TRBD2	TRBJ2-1	TGCGCCAGCAGCCAAGGTCTCCTAGCGGACTCCTACAATGAGCAGTTCTTC	CASSQGLLADSYNEQFF
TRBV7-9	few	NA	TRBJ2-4	TGTGCCAGCAGCTCGCTGGTTGCTGGGGTTCAGGACATTCAGTACTTC	CASSSLVAGVQDIQYF
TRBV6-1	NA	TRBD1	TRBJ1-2	TGTGCCACCTATAGCCCCGGGACAGGGGAAAAAGCTAACTATGGCTACATCTTC	CATYSPGTGEKANYGYIF
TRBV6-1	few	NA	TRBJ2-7	TGTGCCAGGGTCCCGGGACGCCTACCATCGTTTGCCTACGAGCAGTACTTC	CARVPGRLPSFAYEQYF
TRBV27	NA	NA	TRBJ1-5	TGTGCCAGCAAACAGTATAGCAATCAGCCCCAGCATTTT	CASKQYSNQPQHF
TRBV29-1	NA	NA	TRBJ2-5	TGCAGCGTTGAAGATCTTCGAGGGGGAGTTGGCAGAGAGACCCAGTACTTC	CSVEDLRGGVGRETQYF
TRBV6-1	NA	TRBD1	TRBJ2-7	TGTGCCAGCAGAGCGACAGGGCGAAATGAGCAGTACTTC	CASRATGRNEQYF
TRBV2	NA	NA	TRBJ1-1	TGTGCCGGTGGACAGTATATGAACACTGAAGCTTTCTTT	CAGGQYMNTEAFF
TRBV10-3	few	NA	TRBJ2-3	TGTGCCATCACGGCATCCGACACAGATACGCAGTATTTT	CAITASDTDTQYF
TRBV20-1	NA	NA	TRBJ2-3	TGCAGTGCTAGAGGCGGGATTAGCACAGATACGCAGTATTTT	CSARGGISTDTQYF
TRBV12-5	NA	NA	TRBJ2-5	TGTGCTAGTGGTTTGGTAGGTTATTTGACAGAACAAGAGACCCAGTACTTC	CASGLVGYLTEQETQYF
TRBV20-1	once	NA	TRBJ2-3	TGCAGTGCTACTAGCGTTGTTGCAGATACGCAGTATTTT	CSATSVVADTQYF
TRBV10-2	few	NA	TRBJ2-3	TGCGCCAGCGGTAGCGGCCGCACAGATACGCAGTATTTT	CASGSGRTDTQYF
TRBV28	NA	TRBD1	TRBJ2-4	TGTACCAGCAGCCTAATCGGACAGGGGGACAACATTCAGTACTTC	CTSSLIGQGDNIQYF
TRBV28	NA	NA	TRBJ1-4	TGTGCCAGCAGTATACAGCAAACTAATGAAAAACTGTTTTTT	CASSIQQTNEKLFF
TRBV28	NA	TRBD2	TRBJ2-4	TGTGCCAGCACCTCCGGCTGGGAGGGTTTAGCCAAAAACATTCAGTACTTC	CASTSGWEGLAKNIQYF
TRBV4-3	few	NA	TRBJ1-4	TGCGCCAGCAGCCAAGGCCAGGGAACTAATGAAAAACTGTTTTTT	CASSQGQGTNEKLFF
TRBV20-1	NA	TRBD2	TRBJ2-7	TGCAGTGCTAGAGATCTTCTAGCGGAGAGGACCTACGAGCAGTACTTC	CSARDLLAERTYEQYF
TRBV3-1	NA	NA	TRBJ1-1	TGTGCCAGCAGCCCCCGCGTGGGTCGTGGCACTGAAGCTTTCTTT	CASSPRVGRGTEAFF
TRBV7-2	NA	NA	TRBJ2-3	TGTGCCAGCAGCCCAGTCCCGGTCTCAGATACGCAGTATTTT	CASSPVPVSDTQYF
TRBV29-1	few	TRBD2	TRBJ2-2	TGCAGCGTTGAAGCGGGGGGTCACACCGGGGAGCTGTTTTTT	CSVEAGGHTGELFF
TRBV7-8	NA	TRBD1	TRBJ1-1	TGTGCCAGCAGTCAACAGGGGACTGAAGCTTTCTTT	CASSQQGTEAFF
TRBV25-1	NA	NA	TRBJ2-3	TGTGCCAGCAGTGAAACTATCGGGCGGGATACGCAGTATTTT	CASSETIGRDTQYF
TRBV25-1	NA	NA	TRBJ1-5	TGTGCCAGCAGTGCAGCGTCGGGGGGAGGGAATCAGCCCCAGCATTTT	CASSAASGGGNQPQHF